The present TCR beta chain was sequenced within a study of blood T cell repertoires in COVID-19. TCRdb's table, derived via immunoSEQ multiplex PCR, lists solely in-frame clones and lacks some. The top ten clones hold 14% of a sample with 85,000 to 130,000 clones, more than 80% of them seen once. This CDR3 is built from 15 residues. The trim removed 4 bases at V and 5 bases at J, leaving 8 bases unmatched. Germline CDR1 reads SGHRS; CDR2 reads YFSETQ. The sequenced sample consisted of peripheral blood. This chain uses TRBV5-1 with TRBJ2-7; TRBD2 agrees at 11 bases. This sequence originates from a woman aged 55-69 years with acute or convalescent COVID-19. In nucleotides, the CDR3 is TGCGCCAGCAGCCCTGCGACTAGCGGGACGCACGAGCAGTACTTC. It yields the protein CASSPATSGTHEQYF. The whole variable domain, remainder taken from reference TRBV5-1 and TRBJ2-7, is KAGVTQTPRYLIKTRGQQVTLSCSPISGHRSVSWYQQTPGQGLQFLFEYFSETQRNKGNFPGRFSGRQFSNSRSEMNVSTLELGDSALYLCASSPATSGTHEQYFGPGTRLTVT.